This section outlines one T cell receptor (beta chain) sequence together with its context. Its specificity is not known. The lymph nodes were axillary draining lymph nodes from breast cancer patients. TCRdb called the multiplex PCR reads again in MiXCR, with one record for every CDR3 protein. The sample contains 180,000 or so distinct CDR3 sequences, approximately 33% of which appear only once. The sample belongs to a study of breast tumors, draining lymph nodes, adjacent tissues. CDR1 is MNHEY, CDR2 SVGAGI, per germline. Trimming shortened V by 5 bases and J by 1 base, and 15 bases separated the two germline ends. This CDR3 is built from 16 residues. Study-level results: Tumors had less TCR diversity than lymph nodes, more than nontumor tissue.

Sample: axillary lymph node tissue. The chain uses TRBV6-5 and TRBJ2-1; the D is unclear. The receptor was derived from a female donor with breast cancer. Some clones in this sample may be carry-over from other donors' samples. The CDR3 DNA reads TGTGCCAGCAGTCCTTCTTCCTATCGATCCTACAATGAGCAGTTCTTC. This encodes CASSPSSYRSYNEQFF.